One and the same sample provided the 29 T cell receptor beta chains below, sequenced in a study of molecular identifiers for immune sequencing clone quantification. TCRdb fed the PCR reads into MiXCR, producing one record per CDR3 protein. The sample holds just under 650,000 distinct CDR3 sequences; 15% to 20% are singletons and the top ten take 0.85%. Sequencing was performed on naive CD8+ T cells from blood, with Jurkat cell RNA spiked in. Documented subset: FACS-sorted CD8+CD4-CCR7+CD45RA+ naive T cells. Source of these receptors: a human donor in good health. Some libraries in this study had Jurkat cell RNA spiked in.

Comments on this clonotype: A clone one base away is much larger, so this may be a read error. This chain joins TRBV12-5 and TRBJ2-1, with 9 bases identical to TRBD1. Trimming took 4 bases from V and 7 from J; bases not matched to a gene: 11. Germline V lookup: CDR1 LGHNT, CDR2 FRNRAP. This CDR3 contains 16 residues. The CDR3 is CASGSDPGQGMNEQFF. The DNA for the CDR3 is TGTGCTAGTGGTTCGGACCCCGGACAGGGGATGAATGAGCAGTTCTTC. Combining the CDR3 with reference TRBV12-5 and TRBJ2-1 gives the whole variable domain DARVTQTPRHKVTEMGQEVTMRCQPILGHNTVFWYRQTMMQGLELLAYFRNRAPLDDSGMPKDRFSAEMPDATLATLKIQPSEPRDSAVYFCASGSDPGQGMNEQFFGPGTRLTVL.

This clonotype was observed a few times. The chain combines TRBV11-2 with TRBJ2-7; D might be TRBD2 (7 bases). The V end was cut by 0 bases, the J end by 0 bases, with 21 bases between. Per germline, CDR1 SGHAT and CDR2 FQNNGV. This CDR3 spans 19 amino acids. CDR3 DNA: TGTGCCAGCAGCTTAGATCGGGGGGCAGGCATTTCCCCCTCCTACGAGCAGTACTTC. This codes for CASSLDRGAGISPSYEQYF.

This clonotype appeared many times. CDR3 sequence reads: CASSEEGQKNIQYF. In DNA form, the CDR3 reads TGTGCCAGCAGTGAAGAGGGACAGAAAAACATTCAGTACTTC. The V call is TRBV28, the J call TRBJ2-4; 7 bases agree with TRBD1. In germline, CDR1 is MDHEN, CDR2 SYDVKM. The CDR3 runs to 14 residues. The V gene end was trimmed by 5 bases and the J gene end by 4 bases; junction bases not matched to a gene: 5.

This clonotype occurred a few times. This may be a read error: a much more frequent sequence differs by one nucleotide. The V and J genes are TRBV4-3 and TRBJ1-2; tentative D call: TRBD1 (6 bases). The ends were cut back, 4 bases at V and 4 bases at J, with 16 bases in the middle. CDR1 LGHNA and CDR2 YSLEER come from the germline V gene. The CDR3 covers 15 residues. CDR3 loop: CASSRGQGLRYGYTF. In DNA form, the CDR3 reads TGCGCCAGCAGCCGAGGTCAGGGGCTACGCTATGGCTACACCTTC.

This clonotype was counted ten times or more. J is TRBJ1-2 and V is TRBV9; D is unresolved. From germline, CDR1 is SGDLS and CDR2 YYNGEE. The CDR3 sequence is 13 residues long. Trimming removed 3 bases at V and 5 bases at J, with 11 bases between. CDR3 bases: TGTGCCAGCAGCGGAGGTGGTCCTTATGGCTACACCTTC. Translating gives CASSGGGPYGYTF. Variable domain in full (rest from reference TRBV9 and TRBJ1-2): DSGVTQTPKHLITATGQRVTLRCSPRSGDLSVYWYQQSLDQGLQFLIQYYNGEERAKGNILERFSAQQFPDLHSELNLSSLELGDSALYFCASSGGGPYGYTFGSGTRLTVV.

This clonotype was counted at least ten times. The chain combines TRBV27 with TRBJ2-7; D may be TRBD1 or TRBD2 (5 bases each). This CDR3 comprises 14 residues. V shed 6 bases and J shed 6 bases, with 18 bases lying between them. Germline loops: CDR1 MNHEY, CDR2 SMNVEV (reference sequence). The CDR3 here is CASRIGTSLGEQYF. CDR3 bases: TGTGCCAGCAGGATCGGGACCTCCCTGGGCGAGCAGTACTTC.

This clonotype was detected ten times or more. The chain joins TRBV20-1 to TRBJ2-7, with D possibly being TRBD2 (6 bases). Trimming shortened V by 1 base and J by 10 bases, and 14 bases separated the two germline ends. Germline V gene lookup returns CDR1 DFQATT and CDR2 SNEGSKA (reference sequence). CDR3 size: 12 residues. The CDR3 DNA reads TGCAGTGCTAGAGCGCGCGGAGGGGAACAGTACTTC. Its translation is CSARARGGEQYF.

In this sample, this clonotype turned up a few times. This chain links TRBV11-3 with TRBJ2-1; 7 positions agree with TRBD1. The CDR3 is 13 amino acids. Trimming at V came to 4 bases and at J to 7 bases, leaving 4 bases not matched to a gene. CDR1 SGHNT and CDR2 YENEEA come from the germline V gene. The CDR3 nucleotides are TGTGCCAGCAGCTCAGGGACAGAAAATGAGCAGTTCTTC. Translating it yields CASSSGTENEQFF.

On this clonotype itself: This could be a read error, since a much larger clone is one nucleotide away. The chain has TRBV10-3 and TRBJ2-7; 9 bases are shared with TRBD2. The germline gives CDR1 ENHRY, CDR2 SYGVKD. This CDR3 has 15 residues. Written as DNA, the CDR3 is TGTGTCATCAGTGAAGGCGGGAGGGCCGTTTACGAGCAGTACTTC. This sequence encodes CVISEGGRAVYEQYF.

This clonotype came up many times. The rearrangement uses TRBV20-1 and TRBJ2-7; tentatively, D is TRBD2 (6 bases). V was trimmed by 0 bases and J by 2 bases, leaving 23 bases between them. The CDR3 runs 18 residues. Germline CDR1 and CDR2: DFQATT and SNEGSKA (reference sequence). CDR3 residues: CSARDVNPGTVATYEQYF. Here the CDR3 DNA reads TGCAGTGCTAGAGATGTCAATCCCGGGACTGTCGCAACCTACGAGCAGTACTTC.

Many counts were recorded for this clonotype. V is TRBV6-2 or TRBV6-3 and J is TRBJ1-1; D not resolved. CDR3 length: 15 residues. Trimming removed 4 bases at V and 1 base at J, with 13 bases between. Germline V CDR1 and CDR2: MNHEY, SVGEGT. Written as DNA, the CDR3 is TGTGCCAGCAGTTCCCGGACCCTAGAGAACACTGAAGCTTTCTTT. It is translated as CASSSRTLENTEAFF.

Points on this clonotype: This sequence may be a read error, since a much larger clone differs from it by one base. This rearrangement joins TRBV3-1 to TRBJ2-3; D is ambiguous. This CDR3 is built from 15 residues. Per germline, CDR1 LGHDT and CDR2 YNNKEL (reference sequence). CDR3 nucleotide sequence: TGTGCCAGCAGCCCCGACGGTCTTCTCCGAGATACGCAGTGTTTT. Translation: CASSPDGLLRDTQCF.

This clonotype was counted at least ten times. The rearrangement joins TRBV2 to TRBJ1-5, with D perhaps matching TRBD1 (6 bases). The CDR3 runs to 14 residues. Germline V lookup: CDR1 SNHLY, CDR2 FYNNEI. V shed 1 base and J shed 4 bases, with 8 bases lying between them. CDR3 DNA: TGTGCCAGCAGTGAAGGGCAGGGGAATCAGCCCCAGCATTTT. Translating gives CASSEGQGNQPQHF.

In this sample, this clonotype turned up a few times. The chain has TRBV4-3 and TRBJ2-7; D is perhaps TRBD1 (6 bases). V lost 4 bases and J lost 4, with 23 bases in between. The CDR3 is 17 residues long. The germline V gene has CDR1 LGHNA and CDR2 YSLEER. The CDR3 protein is CASSPSRGSQMGYEQYF. The CDR3 DNA reads TGCGCCAGCAGCCCGTCCAGGGGCAGCCAAATGGGATACGAGCAGTACTTC.

The sample holds many counts of this clonotype. The chain joins TRBV6-1 to TRBJ1-5, with D hard to call. Deletions cut 1 base from V and 0 bases from J, with 7 bases between. From germline, CDR1 is MNHNS and CDR2 SASEGT. The CDR3 runs to 15 residues. The CDR3 sequence is CASSEVSYSNQPQHF. The DNA for the CDR3 is TGTGCCAGCAGTGAAGTGAGCTATAGCAATCAGCCCCAGCATTTT.

This rearrangement joins TRBV5-8 to TRBJ2-5; D is perhaps TRBD2 (6 bases). Trimming removed 5 bases from V and 2 bases from J, with 13 bases in between. This CDR3 is built from 14 residues. Germline-derived CDR1 and CDR2 are SGHTS and YDEGEE. CDR3 residues: CASRRESVQETQYF. In DNA, the CDR3 is TGTGCCAGCAGGCGGGAATCGGTTCAAGAGACCCAGTACTTC.

This sequence joins TRBV7-9 and TRBJ2-7, with D possibly matching TRBD1 (6 bases). CDR1 and CDR2 (germline): SEHNR, FQNEAQ (reference sequence). V was cut by 3 bases and J by 6 bases, with 15 bases left in between. CDR3 length: 14 amino acids. The CDR3 loop is CASSLLQGVGEQYF. CDR3 in DNA: TGTGCCAGCAGCTTGTTACAGGGAGTGGGCGAGCAGTACTTC. Filled out from reference TRBV7-9 and TRBJ2-7, the complete variable domain reads DTGVSQNPRHKITKRGQNVTFRCDPISEHNRLYWYRQTLGQGPEFLTYFQNEAQLEKSRLLSDRFSAERPKGSFSTLEIQRTEQGDSAMYLCASSLLQGVGEQYFGPGTRLTVT.

This clonotype was detected ten times or more. V and J are TRBV24-1 and TRBJ2-2; D uncertain. The CDR3 contains 12 residues. Deletions cut 3 bases from V and 6 bases from J, with 4 bases between. In germline, CDR1 is KGHDR, CDR2 SFDVKD. This chain's CDR3 is CATSDTPGELFF. In DNA form, the CDR3 reads TGTGCCACCAGTGATACACCCGGGGAGCTGTTTTTT.

V usage is TRBV27 and J usage is TRBJ2-5; 13 nucleotides match TRBD2. This CDR3 is built from 16 residues. CDR1 and CDR2 (germline): MNHEY, SMNVEV (reference sequence). J gave up 5 bases and V 4 bases, and 7 bases lay outside the gene matches. The CDR3 spells CASSSGLAGPGETQYF. For the CDR3, the DNA is TGTGCCAGCAGTTCGGGACTAGCGGGGCCGGGGGAGACCCAGTACTTC.

This clonotype has just a few counts. The DNA of the CDR3 is TGCAGCGTTGATGTCCTCGGGGGTGAGCAGTTCTTC. It encodes CSVDVLGGEQFF. The V and J genes are TRBV29-1 and TRBJ2-1; possible D gene TRBD2, 6 bases. Germline CDR1 SQVTM, CDR2 ANQGSEA. Trimming shortened V by 3 bases and J by 9 bases, and 12 bases separated the two germline ends. The CDR3 is 12 residues long.

Many counts were recorded for this clonotype. The V call is TRBV5-5, the J call TRBJ1-1; no definite D call. V was pared by 2 bases and J by 5 bases, with 13 bases between. Germline CDR1 is SGHKS and CDR2 is YYEKEE (reference sequence). This CDR3 is 14 amino acids long. Here the CDR3 DNA reads TGTGCCAGCAGCTTTTCGGGAATCGGGACTGAAGCTTTCTTT. Encoded protein: CASSFSGIGTEAFF.

This clonotype appeared many times. In DNA, the CDR3 is TGTGCCAGCAGCCCAACGTGGGCCCAAGCGGATACGCAGTATTTT. The encoded protein is CASSPTWAQADTQYF. The chain carries TRBV7-9 and TRBJ2-3; D unclear. Germline V lookup: CDR1 SEHNR, CDR2 FQNEAQ (reference sequence). V lost 5 bases and J lost 6, with 18 bases in between. This CDR3 is built from 15 residues.

In this sample, this clonotype turned up many times. This chain uses TRBV29-1 with TRBJ2-2; weak D call: TRBD2 (6 bases). The CDR3 contains 13 residues. In germline, CDR1 is SQVTM, CDR2 ANQGSEA. V lost 6 bases to trimming and J lost 2 bases, with 10 bases between them. The CDR3 nucleotides are TGCAGCGTCGGGAGTGATAACACCGGGGAGCTGTTTTTT. Translating gives CSVGSDNTGELFF.

With respect to this clonotype: This may stem from a read error, because a much larger clone lies one nucleotide away. DNA for the CDR3: TGCGCCAGCGGCCAGGACAGGGGGCGAGGAGAAAAACTGTTTTTT. Translation gives CASGQDRGRGEKLFF. The chain uses TRBV4-3 and TRBJ1-4, with TRBD1 identical over 11 bases. The CDR3 has 15 residues. Germline lookup yields CDR1 LGHNA and CDR2 YSLEER.

This clonotype has ten or more counts. The chain employs TRBV7-9 and TRBJ2-5; D is unresolved. There are 13 residues in the CDR3. With 5 bases removed from V and 5 bases from J, the gap between germline ends came to 12 bases. Germline assignment: CDR1 SEHNR and CDR2 FQNEAQ (reference sequence). The CDR3 nucleotides are TGTGCCAGCAGCATAAACAGCAGGGAGACCCAGTACTTC. Its protein is CASSINSRETQYF. The full variable domain, rest sourced from reference TRBV7-9 and TRBJ2-5, is DTGVSQNPRHKITKRGQNVTFRCDPISEHNRLYWYRQTLGQGPEFLTYFQNEAQLEKSRLLSDRFSAERPKGSFSTLEIQRTEQGDSAMYLCASSINSRETQYFGPGTRLLVL.

This clonotype was found many times. The V call is TRBV20-1, the J call TRBJ2-7, with 12 bases identical to TRBD1. V shed 0 bases, J shed 5 bases, and the junction held 5 bases outside the gene matches. From germline, CDR1 is DFQATT and CDR2 SNEGSKA (reference sequence). CDR3 length equals 15 residues. The CDR3 coding sequence is TGCAGTGCTAGAGATTTGGGACAGGGGGCCGACGAGCAGTACTTC. This encodes CSARDLGQGADEQYF.

The rearrangement uses TRBV19 and TRBJ2-1; a possible D gene is TRBD1 (6 bases). Per germline, CDR1 LNHDA and CDR2 SQIVND (reference sequence). CDR3 length: 16 amino acids. Trimming cost V 6 bases and J 0 bases, with 15 bases left between them. The DNA of the CDR3 is TGTGCCAGTAGGCAACAGGGATATAGCTCCTACAATGAGCAGTTCTTC. It encodes CASRQQGYSSYNEQFF.

At least ten counts were recorded for this clonotype. This rearrangement joins TRBV30 to TRBJ2-3, with D perhaps given as TRBD1 or TRBD2 (5 bases each). The V end lost 8 bases, the J end lost 0 bases, and 12 bases lay between the germline ends. CDR3 size: 13 residues. CDR1 and CDR2 from the germline V gene are GTSNPN and SVGIG (reference sequence). DNA of the CDR3: TGTGCCCGAAGGGACGGCAGCACAGATACGCAGTATTTT. It encodes CARRDGSTDTQYF.

This chain joins TRBV5-6 and TRBJ2-1, with TRBD1 as a possible D gene (6 bases). The V gene's germline CDR1 is SGHDT and CDR2 YYEEEE. The CDR3 is made up of 14 amino acids. Trimming took 7 bases from V and 4 from J, leaving 15 bases between them. CDR3 protein: CASLRDTEYNEQFF. The CDR3 DNA is TGTGCCAGCCTCCGGGACACAGAATACAATGAGCAGTTCTTC.